Listed below are T cell receptor beta chains from one sample, sequenced in a study of graft-versus-host responses after intestinal transplantation. Repertoires were generated with immunoSEQ multiplex PCR, while TCRdb's copy carries only in-frame clones and drops some. The sample lists approximately 100,000 clones, 90% to 95% seen once, with around 1% in the top ten. Their cognate antigens are unknown. Sequences were derived from unstimulated CD8+ T cells sorted from spleen or lymph node cells, sampled before intestinal transplant. These receptor sequences come from a human donor who received an intestinal transplant. The CDR3 runs from the conserved cysteine through the conserved F or W. D genes are given only for firm matches. Not every row has a clone size; where given, it reads once, few, many or a size class.

>.|TRBD1|TRBV4-1|TRBJ1-6
CASSKQGDYNSPLHF
TGCGCCAGCAGCAAACAGGGGGACTATAATTCACCCCTCCACTTT
>.|.|TRBV4-1|TRBJ1-5
CASSQIEDQPQHF
TGCGCCAGCAGCCAAATTGAGGATCAGCCCCAGCATTTT
>.|.|TRBV5-1|TRBJ1-5
CASSFGNQPQHF
TGCGCCAGCAGCTTTGGCAATCAGCCCCAGCATTTT
>.|.|TRBV18|TRBJ2-7
CASSTGAYEQYF
TGTGCCAGCTCAACGGGGGCCTACGAGCAGTACTTC
>.|TRBD1|TRBV6-1|TRBJ2-7
CASGTGYEQYF
TGTGCCAGCGGGACAGGATACGAGCAGTACTTC
>.|.|TRBV4-1|TRBJ2-1
CASSQGGSNDEQFF
TGCGCCAGCAGCCAAGGCGGGTCCAACGATGAGCAGTTCTTC
>.|TRBD1|TRBV5-1|TRBJ2-1
CASSPGDSRYEQFF
TGCGCCAGCAGCCCCGGGGACAGTCGATATGAGCAGTTCTTC
>.|.|TRBV6-5|TRBJ2-7
CASSLGLHYEQYF
TGTGCCAGCAGTTTGGGACTTCACTACGAGCAGTACTTC
>.|.|TRBV19|TRBJ1-1
CASSTQYDTEAFF
TGTGCCAGTAGTACCCAGTACGACACTGAAGCTTTCTTT
>.|.|TRBV30|TRBJ1-2
CAWSVGEDGYTF
TGTGCCTGGAGTGTCGGGGAGGATGGCTACACCTTC
>.|.|TRBV14|TRBJ1-1
CASSQGSGNTEAFF
TGTGCCAGCAGCCAAGGATCGGGGAACACTGAAGCTTTCTTT
>.|.|TRBV29-1|TRBJ1-1
CSVTTENTEAFF
TGCAGCGTCACGACCGAGAACACTGAAGCTTTCTTT
>.|.|TRBV11-2|TRBJ2-7
CASSLDLEYSYEQYF
TGTGCCAGCAGCTTAGATCTGGAGTACTCCTACGAGCAGTACTTC
>.|.|TRBV5-1|TRBJ2-1
CASSSPGSGEQFF
TGCGCCAGCAGCTCCCCGGGGTCCGGTGAGCAGTTCTTC
>few|.|TRBV10-3|TRBJ2-2
CAISVPGNTGELFF
TGTGCCATCAGTGTACCCGGGAACACCGGGGAGCTGTTTTTT
>.|TRBD2|TRBV4-1|TRBJ2-2
CASSQGLPSGVNTGELFF
TGCGCCAGCAGCCAAGGACTTCCTAGCGGAGTGAACACCGGGGAGCTGTTTTTT
>.|TRBD2|TRBV11-3|TRBJ2-5
CASSPEGTSGGVWETQYF
TGTGCCAGCAGCCCGGAAGGGACTAGCGGGGGGGTGTGGGAGACCCAGTACTTC
>.|.|TRBV7-8|TRBJ2-1
CASSLVEHNEQFF
TGTGCCAGCAGCTTAGTCGAGCACAATGAGCAGTTCTTC
>few|.|TRBV5-4|TRBJ1-2
CASSSTGSWNGYTF
TGTGCCAGCAGCTCCACAGGGTCTTGGAATGGCTACACCTTC
>.|TRBD1|TRBV19|TRBJ1-5
CASTTGQVSNQPQHF
TGTGCCAGTACCACGGGACAGGTGAGCAATCAGCCCCAGCATTTT
>.|.|TRBV21-1|TRBJ1-1
CASSKGGTMNTEAFF
TGTGCCAGCAGCAAAGGGGGAACAATGAACACTGAAGCTTTCTTT
>.|.|TRBV9|TRBJ1-2
CASRADGNYGYTF
TGTGCCAGCAGGGCAGACGGGAACTATGGCTACACCTTC
>.|TRBD2|TRBV11-2|TRBJ2-5
CASSPHISRGGGETQYF
TGTGCCAGCAGCCCGCACATATCACGCGGGGGTGGGGAGACCCAGTACTTC
>.|.|TRBV27|TRBJ1-1
CASSLSNGGTEAFF
TGTGCCAGCAGTTTATCGAATGGGGGAACTGAAGCTTTCTTT
>.|.|TRBV6-9|TRBJ2-7
CASSYFHEQYF
TGTGCCAGCAGTTACTTCCACGAGCAGTACTTC
>.|.|TRBV2|TRBJ1-5
CASRATRNGLQPQHF
TGTGCCAGCAGGGCCACCAGGAACGGGCTTCAGCCCCAGCATTTT
>.|.|TRBV18|TRBJ2-1
CASSPPGNNEQFF
TGTGCCAGCTCACCACCGGGGAACAATGAGCAGTTCTTC
>.|TRBD1|TRBV5-4|TRBJ2-1
CASSPRDRDNEQFF
TGTGCCAGCAGCCCCCGGGACAGAGACAATGAGCAGTTCTTC
>.|TRBD2|TRBV5-8|TRBJ2-3
CASSPGLAASTDTQYF
TGTGCCAGCAGCCCAGGACTAGCGGCGAGCACAGATACGCAGTATTTT
>.|.|TRBV19|TRBJ1-2
CASSIVEGYRLHNYGYTF
TGTGCAAGTAGTATTGTTGAGGGCTACCGACTCCATAACTATGGCTACACCTTC
>.|.|TRBV6-5|TRBJ2-7
CASSYGASSYEQYF
TGTGCCAGCAGTTACGGGGCATCTTCCTACGAGCAGTACTTC
>.|.|TRBV19|TRBJ2-3
CASSIDGGPSTDTQYF
TGTGCCAGTAGTATAGACGGGGGACCTAGCACAGATACGCAGTATTTT
>.|TRBD1|TRBV5-6|TRBJ2-1
CASSPPTGQGISYNEQFF
TGTGCCAGCAGCCCACCCACAGGACAGGGGATATCCTACAATGAGCAGTTCTTC
>.|.|TRBV4-1|TRBJ1-3
CASSRLTRPLENTIYF
TGCGCCAGCAGCCGATTAACACGTCCTCTGGAAAACACCATATATTTT
>.|TRBD2|TRBV5-8|TRBJ2-5
CASSSVAGGGETQYF
TGTGCCAGCAGCTCTGTCGCGGGGGGCGGTGAGACCCAGTACTTC
>.|TRBD2|TRBV7-9|TRBJ2-1
CANSYLAGGRNEQFF
TGTGCCAACAGCTATCTAGCGGGGGGCCGGAATGAGCAGTTCTTC
>.|TRBD1|TRBV18|TRBJ2-1
CASSPVGQPSEGQFF
TGTGCCAGCTCACCGGTGGGACAGCCCTCCGAGGGGCAGTTCTTC
>.|TRBD2|TRBV5-1|TRBJ2-1
CASSLDGRRRPQRGYNEQFF
TGCGCCAGCAGCTTGGACGGTCGGCGACGTCCCCAGCGGGGCTACAATGAGCAGTTCTTC
>.|TRBD2|TRBV7-9|TRBJ2-7
CASSWAGESYEQYF
TGTGCCAGCAGCTGGGCGGGGGAATCCTACGAGCAGTACTTC
>.|TRBD2|TRBV27|TRBJ2-2
CASSYGTSGGRTGELFF
TGTGCCAGCAGCTATGGGACTAGCGGGGGCCGGACCGGGGAGCTGTTTTTT
>.|TRBD1|TRBV7-8|TRBJ1-2
CASSLAPGQERPNYGYTF
TGTGCCAGCAGCTTAGCCCCGGGACAGGAGCGGCCTAACTATGGCTACACCTTC
>.|.|TRBV11-2|TRBJ2-1
CASSFPFDEQFF
TGTGCCAGCAGCTTTCCTTTTGATGAGCAGTTCTTC
>.|TRBD1|TRBV5-6|TRBJ1-4
CASSGTGEVGEKLFF
TGTGCCAGCAGCGGAACAGGGGAGGTTGGTGAAAAACTGTTTTTT
>.|.|TRBV7-9|TRBJ2-5
CASSSRVKGYAQYF
TGTGCCAGCAGCTCCCGTGTTAAAGGATATGCCCAGTACTTC
>.|TRBD1|TRBV7-9|TRBJ1-1
CASSLPGQSLNTEAFF
TGTGCCAGCAGCTTACCGGGACAGTCCTTGAACACTGAAGCTTTCTTT
>.|TRBD2|TRBV7-7|TRBJ2-1
CASSGGLAGKNEQFF
TGTGCCAGCAGCGGAGGACTAGCGGGAAAAAATGAGCAGTTCTTC
>.|.|TRBV6-5|TRBJ1-1
CASSYGGVNTEAFF
TGTGCCAGCAGTTACGGGGGAGTGAACACTGAAGCTTTCTTT